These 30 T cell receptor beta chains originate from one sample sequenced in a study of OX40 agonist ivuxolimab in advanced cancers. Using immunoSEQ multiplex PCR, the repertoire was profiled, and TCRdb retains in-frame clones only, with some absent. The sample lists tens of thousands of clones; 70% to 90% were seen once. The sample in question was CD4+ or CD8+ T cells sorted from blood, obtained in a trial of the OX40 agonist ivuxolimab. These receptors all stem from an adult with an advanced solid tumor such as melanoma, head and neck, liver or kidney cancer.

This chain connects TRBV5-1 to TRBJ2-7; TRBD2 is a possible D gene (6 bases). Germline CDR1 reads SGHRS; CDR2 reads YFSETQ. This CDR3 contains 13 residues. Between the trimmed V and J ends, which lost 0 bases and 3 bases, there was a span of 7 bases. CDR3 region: CASSLAGSYEQYF. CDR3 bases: TGCGCCAGCAGCTTGGCCGGGAGCTACGAGCAGTACTTC.

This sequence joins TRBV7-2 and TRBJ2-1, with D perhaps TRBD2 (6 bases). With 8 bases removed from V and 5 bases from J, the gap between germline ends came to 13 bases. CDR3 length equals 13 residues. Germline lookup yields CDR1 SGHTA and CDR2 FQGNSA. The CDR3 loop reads CASRRDSDNEQFF. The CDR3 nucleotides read TGTGCCAGCCGTCGGGACTCTGACAATGAGCAGTTCTTC.

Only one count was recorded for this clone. Here the CDR3 DNA reads TGTGCCAGCAGACCACGACTAGGGCTCAACAATGAGCAGTTCTTC. Translating it yields CASRPRLGLNNEQFF. The chain employs TRBV2 and TRBJ2-1; a weak D match, TRBD2 (6 bases). The germline CDR1 and CDR2 sequences are SNHLY and FYNNEI. With 6 bases removed from V and 5 bases from J, the gap between germline ends came to 17 bases. The CDR3 extends over 15 amino acids. Complete variable domain (other parts from reference TRBV2 and TRBJ2-1): EPEVTQTPSHQVTQMGQEVILRCVPISNHLYFYWYRQILGQKVEFLVSFYNNEISEKSEIFDDQFSVERPDGSNFTLKIRSTKLEDSAMYFCASRPRLGLNNEQFFGPGTRLTVL.

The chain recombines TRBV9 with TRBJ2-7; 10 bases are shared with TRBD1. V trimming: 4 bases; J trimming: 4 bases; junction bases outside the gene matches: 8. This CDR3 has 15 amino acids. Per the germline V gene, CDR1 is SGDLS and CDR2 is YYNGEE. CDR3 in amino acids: CASSHEPGQGYEQYF. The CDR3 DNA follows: TGTGCCAGCAGCCATGAGCCGGGACAGGGGTACGAGCAGTACTTC.

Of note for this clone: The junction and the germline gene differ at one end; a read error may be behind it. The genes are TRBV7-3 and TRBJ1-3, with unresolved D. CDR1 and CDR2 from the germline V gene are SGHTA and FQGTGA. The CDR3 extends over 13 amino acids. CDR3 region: CVSSLEEGNTIYF. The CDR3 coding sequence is TGTGTCAGCAGCTTAGAGGAGGGAAACACCATATATTTT.

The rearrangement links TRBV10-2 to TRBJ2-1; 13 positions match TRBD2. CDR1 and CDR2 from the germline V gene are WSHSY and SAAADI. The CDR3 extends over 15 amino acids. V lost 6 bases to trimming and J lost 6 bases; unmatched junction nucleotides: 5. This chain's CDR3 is CASRRTSGSLNEQFF. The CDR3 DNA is TGCGCCAGCAGGCGGACTAGCGGGAGCCTCAATGAGCAGTTCTTC.

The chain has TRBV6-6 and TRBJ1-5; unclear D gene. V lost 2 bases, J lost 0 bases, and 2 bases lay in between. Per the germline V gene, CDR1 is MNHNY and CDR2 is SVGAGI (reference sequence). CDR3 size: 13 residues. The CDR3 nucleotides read TGTGCCAGCAGTTACGATAGCAATCAGCCCCAGCATTTT. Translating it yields CASSYDSNQPQHF.

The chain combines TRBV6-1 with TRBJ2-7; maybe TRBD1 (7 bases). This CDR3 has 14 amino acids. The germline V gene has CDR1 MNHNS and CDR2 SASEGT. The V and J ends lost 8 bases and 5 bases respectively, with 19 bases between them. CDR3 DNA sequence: TGTGCCAGCGAACGAGGGCCAGGGGGGAACGAGCAGTACTTC. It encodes CASERGPGGNEQYF.

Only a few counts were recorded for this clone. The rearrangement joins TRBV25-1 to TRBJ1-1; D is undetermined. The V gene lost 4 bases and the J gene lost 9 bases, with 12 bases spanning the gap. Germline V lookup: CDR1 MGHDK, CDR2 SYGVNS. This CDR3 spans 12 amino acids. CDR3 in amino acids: CASSGTTAQAFF. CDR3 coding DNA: TGTGCCAGCAGTGGCACAACAGCGCAAGCTTTCTTT.

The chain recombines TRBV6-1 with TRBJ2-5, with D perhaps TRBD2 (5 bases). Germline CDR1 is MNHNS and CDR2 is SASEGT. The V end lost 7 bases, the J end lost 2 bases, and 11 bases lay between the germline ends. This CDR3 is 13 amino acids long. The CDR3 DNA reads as TGTGCCAGCACTGAGGGCACTCAAGAGACCCAGTACTTC. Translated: CASTEGTQETQYF.

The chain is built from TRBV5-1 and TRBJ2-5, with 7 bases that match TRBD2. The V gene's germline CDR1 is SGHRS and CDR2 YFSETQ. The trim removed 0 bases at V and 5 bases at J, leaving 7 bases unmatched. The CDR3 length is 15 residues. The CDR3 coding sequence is TGCGCCAGCAGCTTGGCCGGCGGGGGAGGGGAGACCCAGTACTTC. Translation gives CASSLAGGGGETQYF.

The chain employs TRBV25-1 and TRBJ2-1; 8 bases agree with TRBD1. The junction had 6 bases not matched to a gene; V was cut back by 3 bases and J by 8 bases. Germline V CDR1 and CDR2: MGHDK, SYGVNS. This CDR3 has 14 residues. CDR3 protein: CASSEGTGGYEQFF. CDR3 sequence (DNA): TGTGCCAGCAGTGAGGGCACAGGGGGGTATGAGCAGTTCTTC.

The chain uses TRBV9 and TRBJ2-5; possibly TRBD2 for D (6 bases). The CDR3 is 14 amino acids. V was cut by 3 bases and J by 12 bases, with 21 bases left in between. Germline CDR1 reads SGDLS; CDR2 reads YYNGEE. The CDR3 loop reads CASSEGGHPGVEYF. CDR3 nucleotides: TGTGCCAGCAGCGAGGGAGGACACCCCGGGGTGGAGTACTTC.

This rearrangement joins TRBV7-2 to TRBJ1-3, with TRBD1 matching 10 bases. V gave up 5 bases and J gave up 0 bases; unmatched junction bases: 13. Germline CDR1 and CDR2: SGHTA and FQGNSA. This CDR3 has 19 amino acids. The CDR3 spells CASSLQGQGVGYSGNTIYF. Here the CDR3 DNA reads TGTGCCAGCAGCCTGCAAGGACAGGGGGTGGGATACTCTGGAAACACCATATATTTT.

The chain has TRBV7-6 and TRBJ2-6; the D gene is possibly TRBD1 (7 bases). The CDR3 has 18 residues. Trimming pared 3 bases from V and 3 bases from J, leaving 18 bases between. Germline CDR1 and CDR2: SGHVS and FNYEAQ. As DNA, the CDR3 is TGTGCCAGCAGCTTGGGGGGCCCCACAGGGGTTGGGGCCAACGTCCTGACTTTC. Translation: CASSLGGPTGVGANVLTF.

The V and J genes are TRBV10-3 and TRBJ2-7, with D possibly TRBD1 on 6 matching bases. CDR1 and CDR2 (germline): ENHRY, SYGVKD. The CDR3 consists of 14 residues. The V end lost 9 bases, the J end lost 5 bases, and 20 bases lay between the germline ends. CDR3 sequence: CAIRYREITDEQYF. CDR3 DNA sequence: TGTGCCATTCGATACAGGGAGATCACCGACGAGCAGTACTTC.

CDR3 in amino acids: CASSQALGGPLNTEAFF. The CDR3 DNA follows: TGCGCCAGCAGCCAGGCTCTGGGGGGCCCTTTGAACACTGAAGCTTTCTTT. The gene calls are TRBV4-1 and TRBJ1-1, with D possibly being TRBD1 (6 bases). Looked up from germline, CDR1 is MGHRA and CDR2 is YSYEKL. This CDR3 comprises 17 residues. Trimming took 3 bases from V and 0 from J, leaving 17 bases between them.

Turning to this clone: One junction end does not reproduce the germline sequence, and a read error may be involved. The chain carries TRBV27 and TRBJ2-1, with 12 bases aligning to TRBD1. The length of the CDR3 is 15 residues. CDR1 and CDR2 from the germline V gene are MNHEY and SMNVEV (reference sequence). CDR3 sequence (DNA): TGTGCCAGCAGGCCGGCGGGACAGGGGGCGTTTGGGCAGCTCTTC. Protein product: CASRPAGQGAFGQLF.

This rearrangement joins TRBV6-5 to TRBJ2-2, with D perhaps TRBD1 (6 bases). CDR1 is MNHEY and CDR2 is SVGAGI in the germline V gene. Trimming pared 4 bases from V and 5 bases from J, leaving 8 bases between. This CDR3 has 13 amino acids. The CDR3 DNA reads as TGTGCCAGCAGTTTCCAGGGGACCGGGGAGCTGTTTTTT. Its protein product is CASSFQGTGELFF.

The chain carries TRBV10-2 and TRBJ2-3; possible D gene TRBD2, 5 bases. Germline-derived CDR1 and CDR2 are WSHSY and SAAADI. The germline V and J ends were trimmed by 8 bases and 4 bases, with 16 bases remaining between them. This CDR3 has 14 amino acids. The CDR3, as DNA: TGCGCCAGCCAATTGACCCCGCGGGCAGATACGCAGTATTTT. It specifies CASQLTPRADTQYF.

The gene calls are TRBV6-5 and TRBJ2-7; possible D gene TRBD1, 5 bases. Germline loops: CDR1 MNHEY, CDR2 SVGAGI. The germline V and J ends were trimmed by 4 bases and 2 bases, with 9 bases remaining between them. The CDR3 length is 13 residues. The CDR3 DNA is TGTGCCAGCAGTTCCTCAGGGACCTACGAGCAGTACTTC. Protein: CASSSSGTYEQYF.

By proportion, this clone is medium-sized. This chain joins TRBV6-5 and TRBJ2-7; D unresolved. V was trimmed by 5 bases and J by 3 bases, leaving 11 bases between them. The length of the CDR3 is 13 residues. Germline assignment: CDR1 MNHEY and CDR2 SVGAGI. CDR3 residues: CASSRPNNYEQYF. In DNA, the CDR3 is TGTGCCAGCAGTAGACCGAATAACTACGAGCAGTACTTC.

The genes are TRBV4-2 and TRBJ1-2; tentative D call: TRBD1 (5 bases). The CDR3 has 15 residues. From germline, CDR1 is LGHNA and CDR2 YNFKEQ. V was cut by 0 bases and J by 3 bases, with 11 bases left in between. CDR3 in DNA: TGTGCCAGCAGCCAAGATCGTGGGGGAGACTATGGCTACACCTTC. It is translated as CASSQDRGGDYGYTF.

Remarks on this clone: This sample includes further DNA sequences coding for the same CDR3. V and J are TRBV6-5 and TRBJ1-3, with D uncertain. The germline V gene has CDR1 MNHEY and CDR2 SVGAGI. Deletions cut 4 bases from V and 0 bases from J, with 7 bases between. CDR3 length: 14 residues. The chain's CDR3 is CASSLGSSGNTIYF. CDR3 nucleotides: TGTGCCAGCAGTTTGGGATCCTCTGGAAACACCATATATTTT.

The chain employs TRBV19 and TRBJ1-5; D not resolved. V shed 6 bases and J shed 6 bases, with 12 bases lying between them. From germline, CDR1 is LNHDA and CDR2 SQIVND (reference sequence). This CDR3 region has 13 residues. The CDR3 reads CASRVESVQPQHF. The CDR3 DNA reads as TGTGCCAGTAGGGTTGAGTCTGTTCAGCCCCAGCATTTT.

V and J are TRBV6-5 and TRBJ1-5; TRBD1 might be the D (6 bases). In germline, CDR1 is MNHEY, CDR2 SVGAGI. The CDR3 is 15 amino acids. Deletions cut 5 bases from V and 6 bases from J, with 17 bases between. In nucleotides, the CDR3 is TGTGCCAGCAGTACTACAGGGTTGGCGGGTCAGCCCCAGCATTTT. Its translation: CASSTTGLAGQPQHF.

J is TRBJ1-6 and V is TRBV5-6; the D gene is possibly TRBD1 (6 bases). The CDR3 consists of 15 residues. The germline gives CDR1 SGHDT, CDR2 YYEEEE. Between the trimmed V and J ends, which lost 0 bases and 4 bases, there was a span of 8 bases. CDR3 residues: CASSLADRYNSPLHF. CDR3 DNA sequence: TGTGCCAGCAGCTTGGCGGACAGATATAATTCACCCCTCCACTTT.

The CDR3 loop reads CASSLGSGGDTQYF. As DNA, the CDR3 is TGTGCCAGCAGCTTAGGCTCAGGGGGGGATACGCAGTATTTT. The rearrangement uses TRBV13 and TRBJ2-3, with a possible D match to TRBD1 (7 bases). The V end lost 0 bases, the J end lost 6 bases, and 10 bases lay between the germline ends. Germline V lookup: CDR1 PRHDT, CDR2 FYEKMQ (reference sequence). This CDR3 contains 14 residues.

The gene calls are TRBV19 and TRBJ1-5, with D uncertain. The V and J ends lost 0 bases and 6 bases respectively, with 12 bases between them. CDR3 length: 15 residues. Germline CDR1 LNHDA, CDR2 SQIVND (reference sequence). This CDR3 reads CASSIEGRGGQPQHF. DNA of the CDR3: TGTGCCAGTAGTATAGAGGGGAGAGGCGGTCAGCCCCAGCATTTT.

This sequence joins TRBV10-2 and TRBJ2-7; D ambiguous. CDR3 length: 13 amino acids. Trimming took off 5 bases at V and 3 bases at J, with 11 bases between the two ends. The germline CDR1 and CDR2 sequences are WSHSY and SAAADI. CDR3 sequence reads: CASSRQPNYEQYF. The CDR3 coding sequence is TGCGCCAGCAGTAGGCAGCCGAACTACGAGCAGTACTTC.